These 16 T cell receptor beta chains came from one sample sequenced in a study of cytomegalovirus exposure and HLA in healthy donors. Both 60 Vbeta primers and 13 Jbeta primers went into the PCR. The repertoire was sequenced with immunoSEQ multiplex PCR; TCRdb's copy has only in-frame clones and lacks some. The sample consists of 150,000 to 200,000 clones, around four fifths of them appearing once. The sample was PBMCs. The source of these receptors is a female donor in good health and CMV-seronegative.

A remark on this clone: Other DNA sequences from this sample encode an identical CDR3 as well. The chain links TRBV5-1 to TRBJ2-1; D is perhaps TRBD2 (6 bases). V lost 5 bases and J 1 base, leaving 13 bases between the germline ends. This CDR3 contains 15 residues. Germline CDR1 is SGHRS and CDR2 is YFSETQ. The DNA for the CDR3 is TGCGCCAGCAGTCCCTTGGGAGGTTCCTACAATGAGCAGTTCTTC. This codes for CASSPLGGSYNEQFF.

The V call is TRBV7-6, the J call TRBJ2-7, with 10 bases identical to TRBD1. Germline CDR1 and CDR2: SGHVS and FNYEAQ. This CDR3 comprises 16 residues. V lost 4 bases and J lost 4; bases outside the gene matches: 10. CDR3 DNA sequence: TGTGCCAGCAGCTATAACCGGGACAGGGGTCAGTACGAGCAGTACTTC. Residues: CASSYNRDRGQYEQYF.

This clone was observed a single time. The chain carries TRBV10-3 and TRBJ1-1; possible D gene TRBD1, 6 bases. Germline lookup yields CDR1 ENHRY and CDR2 SYGVKD. The V and J ends lost 5 bases and 1 base respectively, with 11 bases between them. This CDR3 spans 14 amino acids. The CDR3 DNA is TGTGCCATCAGTTCTCAACAGGGGAACACTGAAGCTTTCTTT. Translated: CAISSQQGNTEAFF.

This clone was detected once. The chain combines TRBV19 with TRBJ2-3, with 8 bases lining up with TRBD1. With 4 bases clipped from V and 4 bases from J, the junction kept 1 base outside the gene matches. The CDR3 loop spans 13 amino acids. Germline CDR1 LNHDA, CDR2 SQIVND (reference sequence). CDR3 sequence reads: CASSTGGPDTQYF. The CDR3 DNA follows: TGTGCCAGTAGTACAGGGGGCCCAGATACGCAGTATTTT. Using reference TRBV19 and TRBJ2-3 for the parts outside the CDR3, the full variable domain is DGGITQSPKYLFRKEGQNVTLSCEQNLNHDAMYWYRQDPGQGLRLIYYSQIVNDFQKGDIAEGYSVSREKKESFPLTVTSAQKNPTAFYLCASSTGGPDTQYFGPGTRLTVL.

There are a few counts of this clone. The chain recombines TRBV9 with TRBJ2-1; TRBD1 matches 9 bases. The CDR3 length is 15 residues. Unmatched junction bases numbered 6, after V lost 3 bases and J lost 5 bases. The germline V gene encodes CDR1 SGDLS and CDR2 YYNGEE. The CDR3 coding sequence is TGTGCCAGCAGCGCCCGGGACAGGGCTAACAATGAGCAGTTCTTC. It yields the protein CASSARDRANNEQFF.

This clone was recorded a few times. The gene calls are TRBV2 and TRBJ2-5; 10 bases line up with TRBD1. The end of the DNA fits TRBJ2-7 better, so the J call may be wrong. The CDR3 contains 16 residues. Germline CDR1 reads SNHLY; CDR2 reads FYNNEI. CDR3 residues: CASSATGTGDKYEQYF. CDR3 coding DNA: TGTGCCAGCAGTGCAACCGGGACAGGGGATAAATACGAGCAGTACTTC.

This chain uses TRBV27 with TRBJ2-7; 8 bases line up with TRBD1. Germline V lookup: CDR1 MNHEY, CDR2 SMNVEV (reference sequence). This CDR3 region has 16 residues. V lost 3 bases to trimming and J lost 3 bases; unmatched junction nucleotides: 10. The DNA for the CDR3 is TGTGCCAGCAGTTTCCCCATTGGACAGGGATTCTACGAGCAGTACTTC. Its protein is CASSFPIGQGFYEQYF.

The chain is built from TRBV19 and TRBJ2-1; D is possibly TRBD2 (5 bases). Between the trimmed V and J ends, which lost 3 bases and 0 bases, there was a span of 21 bases. Germline values: CDR1 LNHDA, CDR2 SQIVND (reference sequence). The CDR3 sequence is 19 residues long. This CDR3 is CASSIDGLPQLSSYNEQFF. CDR3 coding DNA: TGTGCCAGTAGTATCGACGGACTTCCTCAACTGAGCTCCTACAATGAGCAGTTCTTC.

The chain recombines TRBV5-1 with TRBJ2-5, with TRBD2 identical over 12 bases. After removal of 1 base from V and 2 bases from J, the junction contained 3 bases not matched to a gene. Germline V gene lookup returns CDR1 SGHRS and CDR2 YFSETQ. The CDR3 has 16 residues. This CDR3 reads CASSLTSGRSQETQYF. CDR3 bases: TGCGCCAGCAGCTTGACTAGCGGGAGGTCACAAGAGACCCAGTACTTC.

The gene calls are TRBV30 and TRBJ2-5, with D possibly being TRBD2 (6 bases). Germline-derived CDR1 and CDR2 are GTSNPN and SVGIG (reference sequence). The CDR3 runs to 11 residues. This CDR3 reads CGSAGKETQYF. The CDR3 region has the DNA TGTGGGTCTGCGGGGAAAGAGACCCAGTACTTC.

Worth noting for this clone: The same CDR3 arises from other DNA sequences in this sample as well. V gene TRBV19 combines with J gene TRBJ2-1; 11 bases line up with TRBD2. The V gene's germline CDR1 is LNHDA and CDR2 SQIVND (reference sequence). The CDR3 covers 15 residues. J gave up 7 bases and V 5 bases, and 7 bases lay outside the gene matches. CDR3: CASSPLAGGRNEQFF. CDR3 nucleotide sequence: TGTGCCAGTAGTCCGCTAGCGGGAGGTAGGAATGAGCAGTTCTTC.

The sample holds a few counts of this clone. The chain carries TRBV5-4 and TRBJ2-7; 9 positions agree with TRBD2. Per germline, CDR1 SGHNT and CDR2 YYREEE (reference sequence). The junction had 2 bases not matched to a gene; V was cut back by 2 bases and J by 2 bases. This CDR3 has 14 residues. The CDR3 spells CASSFAGGAYEQYF. CDR3 sequence (DNA): TGTGCCAGCAGCTTTGCGGGAGGGGCCTACGAGCAGTACTTC.

V gene TRBV18 combines with J gene TRBJ2-1, with D unresolved. The germline V gene has CDR1 KGHSH and CDR2 LQKENI. Between the trimmed V and J ends, which lost 2 bases and 7 bases, there was a span of 6 bases. The CDR3 extends over 12 amino acids. CDR3 bases: TGTGCCAGCTCACCAGAAACAAATGAGCAGTTCTTC. Its protein product is CASSPETNEQFF.

V and J are TRBV7-9 and TRBJ1-5; 8 bases line up with TRBD1. Germline V gene data show CDR1 as SEHNR and CDR2 as FQNEAQ (reference sequence). CDR3 length: 17 amino acids. Trimming removed 2 bases from V and 0 bases from J; junction bases left unmatched: 6. This CDR3 reads CASSLTTGDYSNQPQHF. CDR3 DNA sequence: TGTGCCAGCAGCTTAACGACAGGGGATTATAGCAATCAGCCCCAGCATTTT. Together with reference TRBV7-9 and TRBJ1-5, the CDR3 gives the full variable domain: DTGVSQNPRHKITKRGQNVTFRCDPISEHNRLYWYRQTLGQGPEFLTYFQNEAQLEKSRLLSDRFSAERPKGSFSTLEIQRTEQGDSAMYLCASSLTTGDYSNQPQHFGDGTRLSIL.

V and J are TRBV5-4 and TRBJ2-5; possible D gene TRBD2, 5 bases. Germline V gives CDR1 SGHNT, CDR2 YYREEE (reference sequence). This CDR3 is built from 15 residues. Trimming removed 4 bases from V and 5 bases from J, with 18 bases in between. The CDR3 coding sequence is TGTGCCAGCAGCGTGGGGTCGGGGTTAGGGGAGACCCAGTACTTC. Its protein product is CASSVGSGLGETQYF.

V gene TRBV7-9 combines with J gene TRBJ1-1, with D possibly matching TRBD1 (5 bases). The CDR3 is 13 residues long. Germline loops: CDR1 SEHNR, CDR2 FQNEAQ (reference sequence). Trimming removed 5 bases from V and 3 bases from J, with 10 bases in between. The CDR3: CASSRTRDTEAFF. The CDR3 DNA reads TGTGCCAGCAGCAGAACCAGGGACACTGAAGCTTTCTTT.